The rows below give T cell receptor beta chains drawn from one sample of a study of cytomegalovirus exposure and HLA in healthy donors. The table came from immunoSEQ multiplex PCR; TCRdb's copy has only in-frame clones and leaves some out. Counted here are about 73,000 clones, roughly 95% occurring once; the ten biggest clones make up over 3%. Sequencing input: PBMCs. All receptors come from a man between 18 and 29 years old in good health and CMV-seronegative. CDR3s include the opening cysteine and the closing phenylalanine or tryptophan. The order of the fields is J gene, clone size, V gene, D gene, CDR3 DNA, CDR3 protein. D genes are given only for firm matches. Some rows have no size entry. The others give once, few or many, or a class for an expanded clone.

TRBJ2-6 | . | TRBV5-8 | . | TGTGCCAGCAGCTCGGACAGTAACTCTGGGGCCAACGTCCTGACTTTC | CASSSDSNSGANVLTF
TRBJ1-2 | . | TRBV6-6 | . | TGTGCCAGCAGACCTCCGGGAAGAGACTATGGCTACACCTTC | CASRPPGRDYGYTF
TRBJ1-4 | . | TRBV5-5 | . | TGTGCCAGCAGCTTGTGGACAGAGAATGAAAAACTGTTTTTT | CASSLWTENEKLFF
TRBJ2-5 | . | TRBV2 | TRBD2 | TGTGCCAGCAGTTTACTAGCGGGGGGTAAGGAGACCCAGTACTTC | CASSLLAGGKETQYF
TRBJ1-1 | . | TRBV11-3 | . | TGTGCCAGCAGCCTTACAGGGAACACTGAAGCTTTCTTT | CASSLTGNTEAFF
TRBJ1-1 | once | TRBV6-5 | . | TGTGCCAGCAGCTCGGGGGGACGTGAAGCTTTCTTT | CASSSGGREAFF
TRBJ2-7 | . | TRBV27 | TRBD1 | TGTGCCAGCAGTTCCTGGACAGGCTCCGCAAGCCCATACGAGCAGTACTTC | CASSSWTGSASPYEQYF
TRBJ2-5 | . | TRBV19 | TRBD2 | TGTGCCAGTAGTATAATGGGGGGGACTGAGACCCAGTACTTC | CASSIMGGTETQYF
TRBJ1-2 | . | TRBV10-3 | . | TGTGCCATCAGTGACCCCAGCGGGTACACCTTC | CAISDPSGYTF
TRBJ2-1 | . | TRBV5-4 | . | TGTGCCAGCAGCTTCGGTCCCGCGGCGGGTGAGCAGTTCTTC | CASSFGPAAGEQFF
TRBJ2-3 | . | TRBV2 | . | TGTGCCACCCAGAGAGACTCTAGAAGCACAGATACGCAGTATTTT | CATQRDSRSTDTQYF
TRBJ2-7 | . | TRBV6-1 | . | TGTGCCAGCACTGAACGGTACGAGCAGTACTTC | CASTERYEQYF
TRBJ1-2 | . | TRBV27 | . | TGTGCCAGCAGTCCTGGGGGGGGTCTCGGAGGCTACACCTTC | CASSPGGGLGGYTF
TRBJ2-1 | . | TRBV7-9 | . | TGTGCCAGCAGCCCTGACAGTTACAATGAGCAGTTCTTC | CASSPDSYNEQFF
TRBJ1-4 | . | TRBV5-5 | . | TGTGCCAGCAATCCCCCAGGGCGTCGAGAAAAACTGTTTTTT | CASNPPGRREKLFF
TRBJ1-5 | . | TRBV15 | . | TGTGCCACCAGCAGAGGGGCAGAGAGTAATCAGCCCCAGCATTTT | CATSRGAESNQPQHF
TRBJ1-1 | . | TRBV18 | . | TGTGCCAGCTCACCAATAGGGACTGGCGAGATTGTCTTT | CASSPIGTGEIVF
TRBJ1-4 | . | TRBV7-9 | . | TGTGCCAGCAGCCCCGACCCCACGGGAAATGAAAAACTGTTTTTT | CASSPDPTGNEKLFF
TRBJ1-2 | . | TRBV29-1 | . | TGCAGCGTTGAAGGTAGACAGGCCTATGGCTACACCTTC | CSVEGRQAYGYTF
TRBJ2-1 | . | TRBV15 | TRBD2 | TGTGCCACCAGCAGACGGACTAGCGGGGTGTACAATGAGCAGTTCTTC | CATSRRTSGVYNEQFF
TRBJ2-7 | . | TRBV9 | . | TGTGCCAGCAGCGGGGACACGTACGAGCAGTACTTC | CASSGDTYEQYF
TRBJ1-1 | few | TRBV5-1 | . | TGCGCCAGCAGCTTGGTATTCCGGGGGGGTGTTGACACTGAAGCTTTCTTT | CASSLVFRGGVDTEAFF
TRBJ2-5 | . | TRBV28 | TRBD2 | TGTGCCAGCAGTTTACAAAAGGGGAGGGAGGAGACCCAGTACTTC | CASSLQKGREETQYF
TRBJ1-2 | . | TRBV7-3 | . | TGTGCCAGCAGCTTAGGGCCTAACTATGGCTACACCTTC | CASSLGPNYGYTF
TRBJ1-2 | . | TRBV25-1 | . | TGTGCCAGCAAGGGGGGGGTGCAGTTAGCTAACTATGGCTACACCTTC | CASKGGVQLANYGYTF
TRBJ1-5 | . | TRBV6-4 | . | TGTGCCAGCAGTGACTCGATCCCAGGCAATCAGCCCCAGCATTTT | CASSDSIPGNQPQHF
TRBJ1-1 | . | TRBV7-8 | . | TGTGCCAGCAGCTTAGCGGAGGGGAGATTTGAAGCTTTCTTT | CASSLAEGRFEAFF
TRBJ1-2 | once | TRBV13 | TRBD1 | TGTGCCAGCAGCCAGACAGGGTTCGGCTATGGCTACACCTTC | CASSQTGFGYGYTF
TRBJ2-1 | . | TRBV14 | . | TGTGCCAGCAGCCAAAGCGGAATTTACAATGAGCAGTTCTTC | CASSQSGIYNEQFF
TRBJ1-3 | . | TRBV6-1 | . | TGTGCCAGCGGAGCCCACGGCTCCTCTGGAAACACCATATATTTT | CASGAHGSSGNTIYF
TRBJ2-7 | . | TRBV18 | . | TGTGCCAGCTCACCACTGGTGGGGGGCTCCTACGAGCAGTACTTC | CASSPLVGGSYEQYF
TRBJ1-4 | . | TRBV30 | . | TGTGCCTATCTCCCGGGACTGATTAATGAAAAACTGTTTTTT | CAYLPGLINEKLFF
TRBJ1-2 | . | TRBV18 | TRBD1 | TGTGCCAGCTCACCTCAAGGACCCGGAGCAGGGGGTGTTAGCTATGGCTACACCTTC | CASSPQGPGAGGVSYGYTF
TRBJ1-3 | . | TRBV27 | . | TGTGCCAGCGGGCCGCTCTGGCCAGGAAACACCATATATTTT | CASGPLWPGNTIYF
TRBJ1-1 | . | TRBV29-1 | . | TGCAGCCCCACACAGAGCACTGAAGCTTTCTTT | CSPTQSTEAFF
TRBJ2-5 | . | TRBV27 | . | TGTGCCAGCAGTTTATCTTACCCCCCCCATGAGGTATCCCAGTACTTC | CASSLSYPPHEVSQYF
TRBJ2-7 | . | TRBV7-9 | TRBD1 | TGTGCCAGCAGCTTATCGGGGACAGACAAGACCTACGAGCAGTACTTC | CASSLSGTDKTYEQYF
TRBJ2-7 | . | TRBV11-1 | . | TGTGCCAGCAGCTCGCTAGGATCCGGAGGGTCCTACGAGCAGTACTTC | CASSSLGSGGSYEQYF
TRBJ1-2 | once | TRBV30 | . | TGTGCCTGGACAGGGAACTATGGCTACACCTTC | CAWTGNYGYTF